These 18 T cell receptor beta chains were sequenced from one sample in a study of cytomegalovirus exposure and HLA in healthy donors (dated by TCRdb to 2016 to 2017). The method was the immunoSEQ multiplex PCR assay. For the multiplex PCR, a mixture combining 60 forward primers for TCR Vbeta segments and 13 reverse primers for TCR Jbeta segments was used. TCRdb mirrors the immuneACCESS table, restricted to in-frame sequences. Some clones are absent from its copies; in checked studies, under half trace to an unresolved V gene, and the reason for the others is unknown. Within this sample are around 120,000 clones, with about 73% of them counted one time only. Around 3% of the sample is taken by the ten largest. The sequencing input was PBMCs. The receptors shown here come from a woman under 40 in good health and CMV-seropositive.

This clone was seen a few times. This chain connects TRBV7-9 to TRBJ2-5; 7 bases match TRBD2. CDR3 length: 13 amino acids. Per the germline V gene, CDR1 is SEHNR and CDR2 is FQNEAQ (reference sequence). V trimming: 5 bases; J trimming: 4 bases; junction bases outside the gene matches: 4. Here the CDR3 reads CASSKSGGETQYF. The CDR3 DNA is TGTGCCAGCAGCAAGTCGGGGGGAGAGACCCAGTACTTC.

The CDR3 is CASFEPGLATGELFF. CDR3 nucleotides: TGTGCCAGCTTCGAGCCGGGACTTGCGACCGGGGAGCTGTTTTTT. This chain links TRBV6-1 with TRBJ2-2; the D gene is possibly TRBD2 (6 bases). V was shortened by 8 bases and J by 5 bases, with 18 bases between the two germline ends. The CDR3 runs 15 residues. CDR1 is MNHNS and CDR2 is SASEGT in the germline V gene.

Notes on this clone: Other DNA sequences in the same sample also yield this CDR3. The rearrangement joins TRBV20-1 to TRBJ1-1; D remains unclear. The CDR3 sequence is 11 residues long. Germline V gene sequence: CDR1 DFQATT, CDR2 SNEGSKA (reference sequence). Trimming pared 6 bases from V and 0 bases from J, leaving 5 bases between. The CDR3 reads CSAEVNTEAFF. The DNA of the CDR3 is TGCAGTGCGGAGGTGAACACTGAAGCTTTCTTT.

This chain connects TRBV19 to TRBJ2-7, with D possibly being TRBD1 (6 bases). Per the germline V gene, CDR1 is LNHDA and CDR2 is SQIVND (reference sequence). V shed 5 bases and J shed 3 bases, with 11 bases lying between them. The length of the CDR3 is 13 residues. The CDR3 region has the DNA TGTGCCAGTAGTTCCCAAGGGGGCTACGAGCAGTACTTC. This translates into CASSSQGGYEQYF.

This clone was detected once. V and J are TRBV25-1 and TRBJ1-3; D gene uncertain. The CDR3 is made up of 12 amino acids. The ends were cut back, 8 bases at V and 10 bases at J, with 15 bases in the middle. Per the germline V gene, CDR1 is MGHDK and CDR2 is SYGVNS. DNA for the CDR3: TGTGCCAGCCGAGCGAGTTTTGGAACCATATATTTT. Encoded protein: CASRASFGTIYF. The variable domain in full, completed from reference TRBV25-1 and TRBJ1-3, reads EADIYQTPRYLVIGTGKKITLECSQTMGHDKMYWYQQDPGMELHLIHYSYGVNSTEKGDLSSESTVSRIRTEHFPLTLESARPSHTSQYLCASRASFGTIYFGEGSWLTVV.

The chain joins TRBV13 to TRBJ1-1; 11 nucleotides match TRBD1. The CDR3 has 14 residues. The junction had 1 base not matched to a gene; V was cut back by 3 bases and J by 4 bases. The germline V gene has CDR1 PRHDT and CDR2 FYEKMQ (reference sequence). DNA for the CDR3: TGTGCCAGCAGCTTGGGACAGGGGGGCACTGAAGCTTTCTTT. Its translation is CASSLGQGGTEAFF.

CDR3 region: CASSTRTGANYGYTF. DNA for the CDR3: TGTGCCAGTAGTACCAGAACAGGAGCTAACTATGGCTACACCTTC. The chain recombines TRBV19 with TRBJ1-2; D is perhaps TRBD1 (5 bases). The CDR3 has 15 residues. Trimming took 4 bases from V and 0 from J, leaving 12 bases between them. Germline-derived CDR1 and CDR2 are LNHDA and SQIVND (reference sequence).

This clone came up once. V is TRBV5-6 and J is TRBJ1-2, with TRBD1 identical over 8 bases. Trimming took 4 bases from V and 1 from J; bases not matched to a gene: 3. CDR1 and CDR2 (germline): SGHDT, YYEEEE. CDR3 size: 14 residues. CDR3: CASSRQGINYGYTF. For the CDR3, the DNA is TGTGCCAGCAGCAGACAGGGGATTAACTATGGCTACACCTTC.

CDR3 residues: CASSLGSQETQYF. Written as DNA, the CDR3 is TGTGCCAGCAGCTTGGGGAGTCAAGAGACCCAGTACTTC. V usage is TRBV7-9 and J usage is TRBJ2-5; D may be TRBD2 (5 bases). This CDR3 comprises 13 residues. V was trimmed by 3 bases and J by 2 bases, leaving 7 bases between them. Per the germline V gene, CDR1 is SEHNR and CDR2 is FQNEAQ (reference sequence).

This sequence joins TRBV5-4 and TRBJ2-3, with a tentative D call TRBD2 (7 bases). The germline V gene has CDR1 SGHNT and CDR2 YYREEE (reference sequence). This CDR3 has 16 residues. Trimming took 6 bases from V and 2 from J, leaving 19 bases between them. The CDR3 sequence is CASIEGGGTITDTQYF. CDR3 DNA sequence: TGTGCCAGCATCGAGGGGGGGGGAACGATCACAGATACGCAGTATTTT.

This clone has only a few counts. The rearrangement links TRBV13 to TRBJ2-1, with D perhaps TRBD1 (5 bases). V lost 5 bases to trimming and J lost 10 bases, with 12 bases between them. Germline V CDR1 and CDR2: PRHDT, FYEKMQ (reference sequence). The CDR3 consists of 12 residues. CDR3 amino acids: CASSEGSGEQFF. The CDR3, as DNA: TGTGCCAGCAGCGAAGGGTCAGGGGAGCAGTTCTTC.

The chain recombines TRBV30 with TRBJ2-2; TRBD2 is a possible D gene (6 bases). From germline, CDR1 is GTSNPN and CDR2 SVGIG (reference sequence). CDR3 length: 12 residues. V was shortened by 8 bases and J by 1 base, with 8 bases between the two germline ends. The CDR3 spells CAKTRNTGELFF. For the CDR3, the DNA is TGTGCCAAGACTAGGAACACCGGGGAGCTGTTTTTT.

This clone was seen just once. This chain connects TRBV13 to TRBJ2-7; TRBD1 matches at 8 bases. Germline CDR1 reads PRHDT; CDR2 reads FYEKMQ (reference sequence). Trimming at V came to 2 bases and at J to 5 bases, leaving 5 bases not matched to a gene. The CDR3 has 14 amino acids. The CDR3 spells CASSLSTGAHEQYF. The CDR3 coding sequence is TGTGCCAGCAGCTTATCGACAGGGGCCCACGAGCAGTACTTC. Using reference TRBV13 and TRBJ2-7 for the parts outside the CDR3, the full variable domain is AAGVIQSPRHLIKEKRETATLKCYPIPRHDTVYWYQQGPGQDPQFLISFYEKMQSDKGSIPDRFSAQQFSDYHSELNMSSLELGDSALYFCASSLSTGAHEQYFGPGTRLTVT.

The CDR3 DNA reads TGTGCTAGTGGTGCTAGCGGTTCTGAGACCCAGTACTTC. Amino acids: CASGASGSETQYF. V is TRBV12-5 and J is TRBJ2-5, with 7 nucleotides matching TRBD2. In germline, CDR1 is LGHNT, CDR2 FRNRAP. The CDR3 consists of 13 residues. The junction had 5 bases not matched to a gene; V was cut back by 5 bases and J by 5 bases. Together with reference TRBV12-5 and TRBJ2-5, the CDR3 gives the full variable domain: DARVTQTPRHKVTEMGQEVTMRCQPILGHNTVFWYRQTMMQGLELLAYFRNRAPLDDSGMPKDRFSAEMPDATLATLKIQPSEPRDSAVYFCASGASGSETQYFGPGTRLLVL.

This clone appeared a few times. The J gene is TRBJ1-3, the V gene TRBV11-2, with unresolved D. The V end was cut by 2 bases, the J end by 0 bases, with 8 bases between. Germline V gene data show CDR1 as SGHAT and CDR2 as FQNNGV. The CDR3 extends over 15 amino acids. CDR3 in amino acids: CASSLQAFSGNTIYF. The CDR3, as DNA: TGTGCCAGCAGCTTACAGGCCTTCTCTGGAAACACCATATATTTT.

This chain joins TRBV5-1 and TRBJ1-1, with no clear D. The CDR3 consists of 14 residues. Germline CDR1 and CDR2: SGHRS and YFSETQ. Trimming took 3 bases from V and 0 from J, leaving 9 bases between them. Here the CDR3 reads CASSSQAMNTEAFF. The CDR3 DNA follows: TGCGCCAGCAGCTCCCAGGCAATGAACACTGAAGCTTTCTTT.

The chain links TRBV7-9 to TRBJ1-2; TRBD1 aligns across 7 bases. The CDR3 spans 13 residues. The V segment lost 4 bases and the J segment 3 bases; nucleotides outside the gene matches: 2. The germline V gene encodes CDR1 SEHNR and CDR2 FQNEAQ (reference sequence). The CDR3 loop is CASSYGQDYGYTF. The CDR3 coding sequence is TGTGCCAGCAGCTACGGACAGGACTATGGCTACACCTTC.

This clone was observed a handful of times. The chain couples TRBV6-5 to TRBJ2-5; D is perhaps TRBD1 (5 bases). V dropped 7 bases and J dropped 2 bases, with 11 bases sitting between them. Per the germline V gene, CDR1 is MNHEY and CDR2 is SVGAGI. The CDR3 loop spans 13 amino acids. In DNA form, the CDR3 reads TGTGCCAGCAAAAACAGGAGACAAGAGACCCAGTACTTC. Protein: CASKNRRQETQYF.